This T cell receptor (beta chain) comes out of a study of blood T cell repertoires in COVID-19 (TCRdb year 2020). About the full investigation: Samples covering the acute and convalescent phases of COVID-19 were provided by collaborators in the United States, Italy and Spain. The prospective study material was composed of cDNA or gDNA derived from T cells, B-cell-depleted T cells, or PBMCs. Deeply sampled blood TCRbeta repertoires from subjects exposed to, actively infected with, or recovered from COVID-19 were included in the dataset. The repertoires were released in a freely available public database meant as a resource for research on the immune response to SARS-CoV-2. The samples were drawn from two sources: the first 160 participants of the ongoing ImmuneRACE study, and 950 to 1,500 subjects contributed by 6 global collaborators. Nearly every sample came with metadata listing a de-identified subject ID, COVID-19 status, age in years and sex. HLA class I and class II types, where available, came from metadata supplied by the sample provider rather than from assay-based typing.

As for this clone: Its antigen has not been determined. Base qualities are missing; no much larger clone stands one base away.

Paper-wide results and their limitations: How much clinical and demographic metadata was included differed by source and by participant, and the metadata was provided uncurated.

TCRbeta CDR3 regions were amplified from genomic DNA using the immunoSEQ Assay, a bias-controlled multiplex PCR. As for how the authors treated the data: The number of nucleated cells in each sample was estimated by amplification of reference gene primers within the assay. Sequence reads were collapsed and filtered to measure the absolute abundance of every unique TCRbeta CDR3 rearrangement. For each sample, productive Simpson clonality was calculated by taking the square root of Simpson's diversity index across productive rearrangements. TCRdb took over this immuneACCESS table, retaining in-frame rearrangements with V and J assigned. Such tables are incomplete; in checked studies, under half of the missing clones stem from an unresolved V gene, and the remainder is unexplained. The V and J calls and the clone size are those of that table, but D and trimming were determined from the DNA. Across this sample there are 75,000 to 95,000 clones, with approximately 80% seen only once. The top ten constitute more than 15% of the sample.

Whole blood was collected in K2EDTA tubes by collaborating institutions according to the institutions' own protocols. Collaborator samples were shipped for TCRbeta analysis as frozen whole blood, isolated PBMCs, or DNA extracted from either sample type. From the germline V gene, CDR1 is SGHTS and CDR2 is YDEGEE. V loses 1 base, J loses 4 bases, and the germline ends lie 14 bases apart. CDR3 length: 15 amino acids, cysteine to phenylalanine. Kept here is only the CDR3 DNA, which spans 45 bases and is read in frame from base 1. Material: peripheral blood. The rearranged chain carries TRBV5-8 and TRBJ1-2; tentative D gene TRBD1, with 5 bases matching. The receptor's source is a man of 80 years or more with active or convalescent COVID-19. CDR3 loop: CASSLRQGGAYGYTF. DNA sequence: TGTGCCAGCAGCTTGAGGCAGGGCGGAGCCTATGGCTACACCTTC. This CDR3, with the reference TRBV5-8 and TRBJ1-2 proteins standing in past its ends, gives the full variable domain EAGVTQSPTHLIKTRGQQATLRCSPISGHTSVYWYQQALGLGLQFLLWYDEGEERNRGNFPPRFSGRQFPNYSSELNVNALELEDSALYLCASSLRQGGAYGYTFGSGTRLTVV.